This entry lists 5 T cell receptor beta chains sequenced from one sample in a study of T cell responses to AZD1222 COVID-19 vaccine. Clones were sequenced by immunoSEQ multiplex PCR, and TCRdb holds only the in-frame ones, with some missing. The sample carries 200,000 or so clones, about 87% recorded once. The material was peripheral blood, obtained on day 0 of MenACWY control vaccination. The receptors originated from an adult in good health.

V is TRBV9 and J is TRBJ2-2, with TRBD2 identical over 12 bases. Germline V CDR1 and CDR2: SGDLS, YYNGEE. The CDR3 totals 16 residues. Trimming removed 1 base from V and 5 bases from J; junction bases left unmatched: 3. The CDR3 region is CASSVLAGGRTGELFF. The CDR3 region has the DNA TGTGCCAGCAGCGTACTAGCGGGAGGGCGGACCGGGGAGCTGTTTTTT.

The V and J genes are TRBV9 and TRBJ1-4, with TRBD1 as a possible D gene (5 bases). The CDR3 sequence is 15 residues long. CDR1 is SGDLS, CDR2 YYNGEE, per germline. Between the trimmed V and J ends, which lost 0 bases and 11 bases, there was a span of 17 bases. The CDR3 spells CASSVDPGRPTKLFF. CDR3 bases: TGTGCCAGCAGCGTAGACCCAGGGCGACCTACGAAACTGTTTTTT.

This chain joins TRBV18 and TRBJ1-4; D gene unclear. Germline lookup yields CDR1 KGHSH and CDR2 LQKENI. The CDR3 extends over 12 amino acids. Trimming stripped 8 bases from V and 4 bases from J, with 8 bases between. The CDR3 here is CASAGLNEKLFF. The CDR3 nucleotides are TGTGCCAGCGCAGGTCTTAATGAAAAACTGTTTTTT. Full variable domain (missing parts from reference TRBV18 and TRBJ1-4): NAGVMQNPRHLVRRRGQEARLRCSPMKGHSHVYWYRQLPEEGLKFMVYLQKENIIDESGMPKERFSAEFPKEGPSILRIQQVVRGDSAAYFCASAGLNEKLFFGSGTQLSVL.

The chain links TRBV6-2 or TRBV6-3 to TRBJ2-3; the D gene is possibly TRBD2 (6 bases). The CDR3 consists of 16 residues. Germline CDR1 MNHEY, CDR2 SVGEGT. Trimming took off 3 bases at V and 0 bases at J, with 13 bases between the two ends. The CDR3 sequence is CASSYGAGTSTDTQYF. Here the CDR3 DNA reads TGTGCCAGCAGTTATGGGGCGGGAACTAGCACAGATACGCAGTATTTT.

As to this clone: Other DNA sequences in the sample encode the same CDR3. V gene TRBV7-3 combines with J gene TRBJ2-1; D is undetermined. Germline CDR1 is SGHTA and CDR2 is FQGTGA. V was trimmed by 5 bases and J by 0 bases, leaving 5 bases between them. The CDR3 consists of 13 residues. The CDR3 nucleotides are TGTGCCAGCAGCCCTAGCTCCTACAATGAGCAGTTCTTC. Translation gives CASSPSSYNEQFF.